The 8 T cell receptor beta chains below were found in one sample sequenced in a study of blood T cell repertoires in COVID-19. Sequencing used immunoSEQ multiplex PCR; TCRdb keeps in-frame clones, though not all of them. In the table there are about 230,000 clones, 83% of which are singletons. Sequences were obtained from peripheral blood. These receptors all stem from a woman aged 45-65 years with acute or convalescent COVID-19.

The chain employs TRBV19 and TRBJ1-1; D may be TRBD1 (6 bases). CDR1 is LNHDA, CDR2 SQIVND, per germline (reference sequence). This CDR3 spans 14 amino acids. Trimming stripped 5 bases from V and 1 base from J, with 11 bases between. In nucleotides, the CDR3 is TGTGCCAGTAGTCCCTGGACAGCGAACACTGAAGCTTTCTTT. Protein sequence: CASSPWTANTEAFF.

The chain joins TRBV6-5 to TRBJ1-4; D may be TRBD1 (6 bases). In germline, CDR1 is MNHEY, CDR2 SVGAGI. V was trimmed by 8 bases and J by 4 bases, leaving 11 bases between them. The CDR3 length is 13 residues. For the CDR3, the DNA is TGTGCCAGCGGCCAGGGGTATAATGAAAAACTGTTTTTT. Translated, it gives CASGQGYNEKLFF.

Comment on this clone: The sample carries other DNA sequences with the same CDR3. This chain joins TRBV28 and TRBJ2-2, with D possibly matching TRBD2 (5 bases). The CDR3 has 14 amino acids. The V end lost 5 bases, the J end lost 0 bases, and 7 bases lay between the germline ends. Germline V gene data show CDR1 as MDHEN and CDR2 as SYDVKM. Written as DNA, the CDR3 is TGTGCCAGCAGTCCCGGGGCGAACACCGGGGAGCTGTTTTTT. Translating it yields CASSPGANTGELFF.

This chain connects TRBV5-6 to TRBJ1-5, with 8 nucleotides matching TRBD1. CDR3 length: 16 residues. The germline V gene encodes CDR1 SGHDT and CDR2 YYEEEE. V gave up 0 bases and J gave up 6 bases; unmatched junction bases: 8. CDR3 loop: CASSLGTGKFGQPQHF. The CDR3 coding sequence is TGTGCCAGCAGCTTGGGGACAGGGAAGTTCGGTCAGCCCCAGCATTTT.

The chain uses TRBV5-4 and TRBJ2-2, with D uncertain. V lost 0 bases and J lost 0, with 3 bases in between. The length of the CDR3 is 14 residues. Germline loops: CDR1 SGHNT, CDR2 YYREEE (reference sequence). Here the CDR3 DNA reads TGTGCCAGCAGCTTGGCTACGAACACCGGGGAGCTGTTTTTT. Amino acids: CASSLATNTGELFF.

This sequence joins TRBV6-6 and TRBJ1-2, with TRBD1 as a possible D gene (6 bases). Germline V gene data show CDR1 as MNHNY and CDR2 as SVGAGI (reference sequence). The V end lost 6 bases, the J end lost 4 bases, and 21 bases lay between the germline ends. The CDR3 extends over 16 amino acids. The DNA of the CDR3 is TGTGCCAGCAGGCCCCAACAGGCCCAAGGGGGCTATGGCTACACCTTC. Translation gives CASRPQQAQGGYGYTF.

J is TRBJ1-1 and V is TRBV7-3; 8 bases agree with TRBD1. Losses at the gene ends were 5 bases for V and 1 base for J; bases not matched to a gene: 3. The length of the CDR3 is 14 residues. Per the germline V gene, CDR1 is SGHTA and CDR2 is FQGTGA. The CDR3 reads CASSPQGGNTEAFF. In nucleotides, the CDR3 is TGTGCCAGCAGCCCACAGGGGGGGAACACTGAAGCTTTCTTT.

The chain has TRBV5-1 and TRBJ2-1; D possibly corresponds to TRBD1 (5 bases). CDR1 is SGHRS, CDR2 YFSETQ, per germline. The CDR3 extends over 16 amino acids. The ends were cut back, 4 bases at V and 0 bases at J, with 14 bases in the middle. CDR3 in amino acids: CASSLFDRSSYNEQFF. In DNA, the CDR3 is TGCGCCAGCAGCCTCTTTGACAGAAGCTCCTACAATGAGCAGTTCTTC.